This T cell receptor beta chain was documented in a study of T cells after yellow fever vaccination. Germline values: CDR1 SGDLS, CDR2 YYNGEE. The CDR3 runs 15 residues. V was shortened by 0 bases and J by 4 bases, with 13 bases between the two germline ends. A universal primer site and UMIs were added as TCR cDNA was made by 5'RACE template switching. TCRdb reanalysed the 5' RACE reads using MiXCR and keeps one entry per CDR3 protein. Of approximately 330,000 distinct CDR3 sequences in the sample, 12% were seen once. The chain couples TRBV9 to TRBJ1-1; unclear D gene. This specimen consisted of CD4+ T cells sorted from PBMCs, obtained 15 days after the yellow fever booster vaccination. The source is a man aged 18-30 years who received the YFV17D yellow fever vaccine. The CDR3 is CASSVVGTHATEAFF. In DNA, the CDR3 is TGTGCCAGCAGCGTAGTCGGTACGCACGCCACTGAAGCTTTCTTT.